This T cell receptor beta chain came from a study of CD8 T cells in Susac syndrome (dated 2019 in TCRdb). At the level of the whole study: Whether CD8+ T cell activation and differentiation in Susac syndrome was antigen driven was tested using repertoire sequencing. CD8+ T cell repertoire clonality was compared between fewer than 13 healthy donors, some 14 Susac syndrome patients and 15 multiple sclerosis patients. The full study reports these points: The study acknowledged that relatively few individuals were included in the TCR sequencing and HLA analysis.

For CDR1 and CDR2, the germline V gene (reference sequence) lists LNHDA and SQIVND. V sheds 6 bases and J sheds 4 bases, leaving 7 bases between their ends. The cysteine opens and the phenylalanine closes a CDR3 of 13 amino acids. Only the CDR3 region is kept as DNA, spanning 39 bases read in frame from base 1. RNA was extracted using the RNeasy kit, and roughly 0.45 to 1 microgram was reverse transcribed with random hexamers. The immunoSEQ multiplex PCR assay, covering 54 Vbeta and 13 Jbeta segments, was used to amplify TCR beta CDR3 regions. PCR amplification bias was corrected by using a synthetic template baseline for primer optimization and computational correction. The original methods were these. Only productive sequences were kept, with reads annotated to V, D and J genes according to IMGT and analyzed in immunoSEQ Analyzer. Clonality was calculated as one minus the Shannon entropy normalized by log2 of the number of productive unique sequences. Public and private clones were assessed among the 100 most prevalent clones of each patient and control. Clones were defined as Susac-specific when absent from the healthy and MS cohorts, from over a thousand published viral clones and from other ImmuneACCESS disease sequences. Using fastp at Q25 and MiXCR, TCRdb reprocessed the public reads and kept productive beta chains. Each entry is one CDR3 protein sequence, shown with its most common DNA and genes. The V and J calls and clone size come from TCRdb's table, not from the authors' own analysis. This sample holds about 180,000 distinct CDR3 sequences; 95% were observed only once. The top ten clones comprise less than 0.2% of the sample.

Note on this clonotype: Its target antigen remains unknown. No much larger clone exists at a distance of one base, and base qualities are not known.

High-throughput TCR beta sequencing profiled peripheral blood CD8+ and CD4+ T cells from healthy donors, Susac syndrome patients and multiple sclerosis patients. Multiple sclerosis controls were treatment-naive patients with stable or active relapsing-remitting disease fulfilling revised McDonald criteria. Bulk CD8+ and CD4+ T cells were purified magnetically by negative isolation, whereas CD8+ TEMRA cells were enriched by FACS. Blood was drawn into EDTA tubes, processed within 24 hours, and PBMCs were isolated by density gradient centrifugation. PBMCs intended for TCR sequencing were cryopreserved in liquid nitrogen and thawed later in a water bath at 37 degrees C. Purity of sorted or isolated CD4+, CD8+ and CD8+ TEMRA cells was at least 90%.

The sequence derives from a human donor with multiple sclerosis. Rearrangement joined TRBV19 to TRBJ2-6; confidence is insufficient to name the D gene. The specimen sequenced was CD8+ T cells from PBMCs. The DNA reads TGTGCCAGTAGCCCCCAGGGGGCCAACGTCCTGACTTTC. The translation is CASSPQGANVLTF.